A selection of T cell receptor beta chains follows, all from one sample in a study of blood T cell repertoires in COVID-19. TCRdb keeps only in-frame clones here, not all; method: immunoSEQ multiplex PCR. Of 250,000 to 300,000 clones listed, roughly 91% were seen once; the top ten hold around 2%. Input material: PBMCs or T cells enriched from blood (not recorded which). These receptors were obtained from a woman aged 55-69 years in a cohort exposed to, infected with or recovered from COVID-19 (not recorded which). Each CDR3 is given with its conserved first and last residue. A D gene is named only where the DNA matches it firmly. Size values are once, few and many counts, or a class for expanded clones, and some rows have none.

d_call cdr3_length j_call v_call clone_size cdr3_nt cdr3_aa
. 14 TRBJ1-5 TRBV19 many TGTGCCAGTAGTACTAAGGCAGGGGATCAGCCCCAGCATTTT CASSTKAGDQPQHF
TRBD2 15 TRBJ2-7 TRBV28 . TGTGCCAGCAGTTTTAGGACTAGCGCCGCCTACGAGCAGTACTTC CASSFRTSAAYEQYF
TRBD2 14 TRBJ2-1 TRBV7-2 once TGTGCCAGCAGACTAGCGGGACTCTACAATGAGCAGTTCTTC CASRLAGLYNEQFF
TRBD2 17 TRBJ2-1 TRBV7-2 . TGTGCCAGCAGCTTTCCGACTAGCGGGAGCTCCTACAATGAGCAGTTCTTC CASSFPTSGSSYNEQFF
TRBD2 16 TRBJ2-2 TRBV5-1 . TGCGCCAGCAGCCTCTTAAGCGGGAGCTTCACCGGGGAGCTGTTTTTT CASSLLSGSFTGELFF
TRBD2 15 TRBJ2-1 TRBV19 . TGTGCCAGTAGTATGCCAGCGGGAGGTTACAATGAGCAGTTCTTC CASSMPAGGYNEQFF
TRBD2 15 TRBJ2-3 TRBV9 . TGTGCCAGCAGCGTTTTAGCGGGAGGGAGAGATACGCAGTATTTT CASSVLAGGRDTQYF
. 15 TRBJ1-4 TRBV19 . TGTGCCAGTAGTTCAGACATTTCAACTAATGAAAAACTGTTTTTT CASSSDISTNEKLFF
. 14 TRBJ2-1 TRBV6-4 . TGTGCCAGCAGTGACCCCGGGAGTGGGAATGAGCAGTTCTTC CASSDPGSGNEQFF
TRBD2 16 TRBJ2-5 TRBV5-1 . TGCGCCAGCAGCTTGGAGCGGGAGGGGTTAGGGGAGACCCAGTACTTC CASSLEREGLGETQYF
TRBD2 17 TRBJ2-2 TRBV5-1 . TGCGCCAGCAGCTTGACTAGCGGGAGTACTGGATCCCGGGAGCTGTTTTTT CASSLTSGSTGSRELFF
TRBD2 16 TRBJ2-7 TRBV4-3 . TGCGCCAGCAGCCAAGCCCAGACTAGCGGGAGTTATGAGCAGTACTTC CASSQAQTSGSYEQYF
. 12 TRBJ2-7 TRBV11-2 once TGTGCCAGCAGCTTATCAGGGTACGAGCAGTACTTC CASSLSGYEQYF
TRBD1 16 TRBJ2-7 TRBV28 . TGTGCCAGCAGTTTGCCCGGGACAGGGAGCTCCTACGAGCAGTACTTC CASSLPGTGSSYEQYF
. 12 TRBJ2-1 TRBV7-9 . TGTGCCAGCAGCTTAAGGGAGACTGAGCAGTTCTTC CASSLRETEQFF
. 15 TRBJ2-2 TRBV19 . TGTGCCAGTAGGGCTGAGGGTTCGAACACCGGGGAGCTGTTTTTT CASRAEGSNTGELFF
. 14 TRBJ2-1 TRBV30 . TGTGCCTGGTCTACCGAGAGCTCCTACAATGAGCAGTTCTTC CAWSTESSYNEQFF
TRBD1 14 TRBJ2-7 TRBV7-3 . TGTGCCAGCAGCTCCCGGGACAGGCACAACGAGCAGTACTTC CASSSRDRHNEQYF
. 18 TRBJ2-3 TRBV21-1 once TGTGCCAGCAGCAAATCTTGCAGTGGACAGGGTCATCAGGGTACGCAGTATTTT CASSKSCSGQGHQGTQYF
TRBD2 15 TRBJ2-1 TRBV10-3 . TGTGCCATCAGTGAGAGAGGACTAGTCGAGGTTGAGCAGTTCTTC CAISERGLVEVEQFF
TRBD1 15 TRBJ2-2 TRBV2 . TGTGCCAGCAGGGCCGGGACAGAGAACACCGGGGAGCTGTTTTTT CASRAGTENTGELFF
TRBD2 16 TRBJ2-1 TRBV30 . TGTGCCTGGAGTACTGGGGGGACTAGCCGCCCCAATGAGCAGTTCTTC CAWSTGGTSRPNEQFF
TRBD2 14 TRBJ2-7 TRBV7-9 many TGTGCCAGCAGCTTCAGCGGGGATTACTACGAGCAGTACTTC CASSFSGDYYEQYF
TRBD1 14 TRBJ1-1 TRBV6-5 . TGTGCCAGCACTAAGGACAGGGGGAACACTGAAGCTTTCTTT CASTKDRGNTEAFF
TRBD2 15 TRBJ2-1 TRBV2 . TGTGCCAACAAGCGGGAGGGCCTTGTAGGCAATGAGCAGTTCTTC CANKREGLVGNEQFF
. 15 TRBJ1-1 TRBV27 . TGTGCCAGCAGTCCTCCCGGGACACCTAACACTGAAGCTTTCTTT CASSPPGTPNTEAFF
TRBD1 16 TRBJ1-1 TRBV19 . TGTGCCAGTAGAGCCACCGACAGGGGGCGAGGGACTGAAGCTTTCTTT CASRATDRGRGTEAFF
TRBD1 15 TRBJ2-3 TRBV14 . TGTGCCAGCAGCCAACCCGGGACAGGGACAGATACGCAGTATTTT CASSQPGTGTDTQYF
TRBD2 17 TRBJ2-1 TRBV5-6 . TGTGCCAGCAGCACCTCGGGACTAGCGGGACTCTACAATGAGCAGTTCTTC CASSTSGLAGLYNEQFF
. 16 TRBJ2-7 TRBV6-6 . TGTGCCAGCAGTTACCAGGGGCGAAAGGGGAGTATAGAGCAGTACTTC CASSYQGRKGSIEQYF
. 14 TRBJ2-7 TRBV29-1 . TGCAGCGTTGAGGACAGACAAGAATCCTACGAGCAGTACTTC CSVEDRQESYEQYF
TRBD1 13 TRBJ2-3 TRBV14 . TGTGCCAGCAGCCAAGGGGACAGGGTAACGCAGTATTTT CASSQGDRVTQYF
TRBD1 17 TRBJ2-7 TRBV7-9 . TGTGCCAGCAGCTTAGGTGTGGGACAGGGGTTTACCTACGAGCAGTACTTC CASSLGVGQGFTYEQYF
. 13 TRBJ2-1 TRBV18 . TGTGCCAGCTCACCACTACCCGCCGGTGAGCAGTTCTTC CASSPLPAGEQFF
. 15 TRBJ1-5 TRBV28 . TGTGCCAGCAGTTCGCAACAATGGGGAGGGCAGCCCCAGCATTTT CASSSQQWGGQPQHF